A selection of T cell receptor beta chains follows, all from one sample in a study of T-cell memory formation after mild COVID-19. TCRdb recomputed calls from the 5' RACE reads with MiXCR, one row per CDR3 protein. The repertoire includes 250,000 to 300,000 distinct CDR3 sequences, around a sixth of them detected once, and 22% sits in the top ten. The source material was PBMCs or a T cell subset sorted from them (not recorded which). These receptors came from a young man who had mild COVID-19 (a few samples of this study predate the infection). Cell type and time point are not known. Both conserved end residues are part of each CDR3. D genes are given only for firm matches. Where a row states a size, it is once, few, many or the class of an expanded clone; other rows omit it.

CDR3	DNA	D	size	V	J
CASNVGPGFGDTQYF	TGTGCCAGCAACGTAGGGCCAGGGTTCGGAGATACGCAGTATTTT	NA	few	TRBV7-2	TRBJ2-3
CASRTGYGYTF	TGTGCCAGCAGGACCGGCTATGGCTACACCTTC	NA	many	TRBV6-2/TRBV6-3	TRBJ1-2
CASSPTNQPQHF	TGTGCCAGCTCACCAACGAATCAGCCCCAGCATTTT	NA	few	TRBV18	TRBJ1-5
CASSAWGGATLNEQSF	TGTGCCAGCAGCGCCTGGGGGGGGGCGACTCTCAATGAGCAGTCCTTC	NA	NA	TRBV7-8	TRBJ2-1
CASSRTRTVNEKLFF	TGCGCCAGCAGCCGAACGCGGACAGTTAATGAAAAACTGTTTTTT	NA	NA	TRBV4-3	TRBJ1-4
CASSLRSGGSDTQYF	TGTGCCAGCAGTTTGCGTAGCGGGGGGTCAGATACGCAGTATTTT	TRBD2	NA	TRBV28	TRBJ2-3
CASTPRGQDNSPLHF	TGTGCCAGCACCCCACGCGGACAGGATAATTCACCCCTCCACTTT	TRBD1	few	TRBV3-1	TRBJ1-6
CASSGAGGYSYNEQFF	TGTGCCAGTAGCGGAGCGGGGGGCTACTCCTACAATGAGCAGTTCTTC	TRBD2	NA	TRBV19	TRBJ2-1
CSASTGNYGYTF	TGCAGTGCTTCAACAGGGAACTATGGCTACACCTTC	NA	few	TRBV20-1	TRBJ1-2
CASSVDTPNF	TGTGCCAGCAGTGTGGACACGCCGAACTTC	NA	few	TRBV12-3/TRBV12-4	TRBJ1-2
CASSFGSDETQYF	TGTGCCAGCAGCTTTGGCAGTGACGAGACCCAGTACTTC	NA	NA	TRBV7-2	TRBJ2-5
CASTLSGVGGTEAFF	TGTGCCAGTACCCTCTCAGGGGTTGGAGGGACTGAAGCTTTCTTT	NA	NA	TRBV19	TRBJ1-1
CASSLTGLDRTDTQYF	TGTGCCAGCAGCTTAACAGGTCTGGACCGCACAGATACGCAGTATTTT	NA	few	TRBV7-3	TRBJ2-3
CASRQSSGGAVRDTQYF	TGTGCCAGCAGACAGTCTAGCGGGGGGGCCGTGAGAGATACGCAGTATTTT	NA	NA	TRBV21-1	TRBJ2-3
CASSFQAGSSYEQYF	TGTGCCAGCAGCTTTCAGGCAGGGAGCTCCTACGAGCAGTACTTC	NA	few	TRBV7-2	TRBJ2-7
CASSLARSGMVVFF	TGTGCCAGCAGCTTAGCGAGGTCGGGAATGGTGGTGTTTTTT	NA	NA	TRBV7-2	TRBJ2-2
CASSPSPGDQPQHF	TGCGCCAGCAGCCCATCTCCCGGGGATCAGCCCCAGCATTTT	NA	NA	TRBV5-1	TRBJ1-5
CSARDYRGGVRTEAFF	TGCAGTGCTAGAGATTACCGGGGGGGCGTTCGTACTGAAGCTTTCTTT	NA	few	TRBV20-1	TRBJ1-1
CASSRDRGMNQPQHF	TGTGCCAGCAGTCGGGACAGGGGGATGAATCAGCCCCAGCATTTT	TRBD1	NA	TRBV12-3/TRBV12-4	TRBJ1-5
CSATQHNEQFF	TGCAGTGCCACCCAGCACAATGAGCAGTTCTTC	NA	NA	TRBV20-1	TRBJ2-1
CASSYRRRTDTQYF	TGTGCCAGCAGTTACCGACGGAGAACAGATACGCAGTATTTT	NA	NA	TRBV6-2/TRBV6-3	TRBJ2-3
CASSDRLAGNIQYF	TGTGCCAGCAGTGATAGACTAGCGGGGAACATTCAGTACTTC	TRBD2	NA	TRBV6-1	TRBJ2-4
CASSRIDSHNQPQHF	TGTGCCAGTAGTAGAATCGACAGCCACAATCAGCCCCAGCATTTT	NA	NA	TRBV19	TRBJ1-5
CATSDEREQFF	TGTGCCACCAGTGATGAACGTGAGCAGTTCTTC	NA	NA	TRBV24-1	TRBJ2-1
CASTSGPLTGETQYF	TGCGCCAGCACCTCTGGACCCTTAACGGGGGAGACCCAGTACTTC	NA	NA	TRBV5-1	TRBJ2-5
CSARGGRNGRGQPQHF	TGCAGTGCTAGAGGTGGGAGGAACGGGCGCGGTCAGCCCCAGCATTTT	NA	few	TRBV20-1	TRBJ1-5
CASSSTSAYNEQFF	TGTGCCAGCAGCTCGACTAGCGCTTACAATGAGCAGTTCTTC	TRBD2	few	TRBV7-8	TRBJ2-1
CATSDGGGSGGWGTDTQYF	TGTGCCACCAGTGATGGGGGAGGTAGCGGAGGCTGGGGCACAGATACGCAGTATTTT	NA	few	TRBV24-1	TRBJ2-3
CASRPRGLAGGETQYF	TGTGCCAGCAGACCCCGCGGACTAGCGGGGGGAGAGACCCAGTACTTC	TRBD2	many	TRBV6-6	TRBJ2-5
CASSQDWATEGGDTQYF	TGCGCCAGCAGCCAAGATTGGGCGACTGAAGGGGGGGATACGCAGTATTTT	NA	few	TRBV4-3	TRBJ2-3
CASSLGPGGTDTQYF	TGTGCCAGCAGCTTAGGACCGGGAGGAACAGATACGCAGTATTTT	TRBD2	NA	TRBV7-9	TRBJ2-3
CASSVLVGGQGADEQFF	TGCGCCAGCAGCGTTCTAGTTGGGGGACAGGGGGCCGATGAGCAGTTCTTC	TRBD1	many	TRBV5-1	TRBJ2-1
CASSQEYEGQPQHF	TGTGCCAGCAGCCAAGAATATGAGGGGCAGCCCCAGCATTTT	NA	NA	TRBV4-2	TRBJ1-5
CASSSEGYNEQFF	TGTGCCAGCAGCTCGGAGGGTTACAATGAGCAGTTCTTC	NA	few	TRBV7-9	TRBJ2-1
CASSLSATPPRSYNEQFF	TGTGCCAGCAGTTTATCGGCTACTCCTCCTCGCTCCTACAATGAGCAGTTCTTC	NA	few	TRBV27	TRBJ2-1
CASSFKRGRGEKLFF	TGTGCCAGCAGTTTTAAGAGGGGGAGAGGTGAAAAACTGTTTTTT	NA	NA	TRBV27	TRBJ1-4
CASAGGDEKLFF	TGTGCCAGCGCCGGAGGTGATGAAAAACTGTTTTTT	NA	NA	TRBV2	TRBJ1-4
CASSLEGLNYNSPLHF	TGCGCCAGCAGCTTGGAGGGTTTAAACTATAATTCACCCCTCCACTTT	NA	few	TRBV5-1	TRBJ1-6
CSVRDRGLGGYTF	TGCAGCGTCCGTGACAGGGGGCTCGGGGGCTACACCTTC	TRBD1	NA	TRBV20-1	TRBJ1-2
CASRERGGRTDTQYF	TGTGCCAGCAGAGAGCGGGGGGGACGCACAGATACGCAGTATTTT	TRBD2	few	TRBV6-2/TRBV6-3	TRBJ2-3
CASSLAGQGAISAFF	TGCGCCAGCAGCTTGGCCGGACAGGGGGCGATATCAGCTTTCTTT	TRBD1	NA	TRBV5-1	TRBJ1-1
CASSLAGWRGGLDTQYF	TGTGCCAGCAGCTTAGCGGGCTGGCGGGGGGGCCTGGATACGCAGTATTTT	TRBD2	few	TRBV7-2	TRBJ2-3
CASRVTALANYGYTF	TGTGCCAGCAGGGTAACAGCCCTAGCTAACTATGGCTACACCTTC	NA	NA	TRBV6-5	TRBJ1-2
CASSSDRVGTEAFF	TGCGCCAGCAGCTCCGACAGGGTCGGCACTGAAGCTTTCTTT	TRBD1	NA	TRBV5-1	TRBJ1-1
CSAVPGYSYEQYF	TGCAGTGCTGTACCAGGGTATAGCTACGAGCAGTACTTC	NA	NA	TRBV20-1	TRBJ2-7
CASSLGRPNSGNTIYF	TGTGCCAGCAGCCTTGGGAGGCCTAATTCTGGAAACACCATATATTTT	NA	few	TRBV12-3/TRBV12-4	TRBJ1-3
CATSSRGGVREKLFF	TGTGCCACCAGCAGTAGGGGGGGCGTACGTGAAAAACTGTTTTTT	NA	few	TRBV15	TRBJ1-4
CSATAREQQFF	TGCAGTGCCACCGCCCGGGAACAGCAGTTCTTC	NA	NA	TRBV20-1	TRBJ2-1
CASSPVETGGFNEQFF	TGTGCCAGCAGTCCCGTGGAGACAGGGGGCTTCAATGAGCAGTTCTTC	TRBD1	few	TRBV6-5	TRBJ2-1
CSARVGMEYEQYF	TGCAGTGCTAGAGTGGGGATGGAATACGAGCAGTACTTC	NA	NA	TRBV20-1	TRBJ2-7
CASEGGTDSYNEQFF	TGTGCAAGCGAGGGAGGGACAGACTCCTACAATGAGCAGTTCTTC	NA	few	TRBV6-2/TRBV6-3	TRBJ2-1
CASSIDGRYGYTF	TGTGCCAGTAGTATAGACGGACGGTATGGCTACACCTTC	NA	few	TRBV19	TRBJ1-2
CASSPRVDSYEQYF	TGTGCCAGCAGCCCCCGGGTCGACTCCTACGAGCAGTACTTC	NA	many	TRBV7-2	TRBJ2-7
CSAEPRATDGYTF	TGCAGTGCCGAGCCCCGAGCAACCGATGGCTACACCTTC	NA	NA	TRBV20-1	TRBJ1-2
CASRKQGVNTEAFF	TGTGCCAGCCGAAAACAGGGGGTAAACACTGAAGCTTTCTTT	TRBD1	NA	TRBV12-3/TRBV12-4	TRBJ1-1
CASSSPGGSGGPYNEQFF	TGTGCCAGCTCCTCCCCGGGGGGATCGGGGGGGCCCTACAATGAGCAGTTCTTC	TRBD2	few	TRBV6-2/TRBV6-3	TRBJ2-1
CASSQKGDTQYF	TGCGCCAGCAGCCAAAAGGGGGATACGCAGTATTTT	NA	few	TRBV4-3	TRBJ2-3
CASSVDRSGYTF	TGTGCCAGCTCTGTGGACAGGTCGGGCTACACCTTC	TRBD1	few	TRBV18	TRBJ1-2
CSARWLLYGYTF	TGCAGTGCTAGGTGGCTCCTCTATGGCTACACCTTC	NA	NA	TRBV20-1	TRBJ1-2